The entry that follows covers one TCR beta chain sequence. Its antigen is not identified. The source of the sample is a study of cytomegalovirus exposure and HLA in healthy donors. Study observations and caveats: The dataset shows that most TCR sequences were rare, while some public TCRs occurred in many donors. A few CMV-associated chains were confirmed in vitro to be specific for CMV antigens. According to a subsequent analysis, TCR clusters from the first cohort were inclined to appear together in the roughly 120 validation repertoires.

Sequencing was performed with immunoSEQ multiplex PCR; in TCRdb, only in-frame clones are kept and a portion is missing. The sample holds some 70,000 clones; approximately 96% are singletons and the top ten take over 2%. The junction had 14 bases not matched to a gene; V was cut back by 5 bases and J by 3 bases. CDR1 is SGHRS, CDR2 YFSETQ, per germline. The CDR3 loop spans 17 amino acids. The sample comprised PBMCs. This clonotype originated in a man aged 18 to 29 in good health and CMV-seronegative. The J gene is TRBJ2-7, the V gene TRBV5-1; 10 bases match TRBD1. CDR3 coding DNA: TGCGCCAGCAGTAGGGGATCGGGACAGGGGACCTTCTACGAGCAGTACTTC. Encoded protein: CASSRGSGQGTFYEQYF.